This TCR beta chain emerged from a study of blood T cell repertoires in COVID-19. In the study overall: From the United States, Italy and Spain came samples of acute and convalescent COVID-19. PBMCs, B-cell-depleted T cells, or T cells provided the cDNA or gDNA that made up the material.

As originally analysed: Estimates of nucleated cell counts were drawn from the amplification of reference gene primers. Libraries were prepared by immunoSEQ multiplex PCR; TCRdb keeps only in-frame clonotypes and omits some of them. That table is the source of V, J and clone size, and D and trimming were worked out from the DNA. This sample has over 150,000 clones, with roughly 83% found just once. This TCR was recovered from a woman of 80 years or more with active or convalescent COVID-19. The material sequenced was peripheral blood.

The CDR3, as DNA: TGTGCCAGCAGTATCTTAACAGGCCTCGCAAACTATGGCTACACCTTC. Protein sequence: CASSILTGLANYGYTF. The chain joins TRBV5-8 to TRBJ1-2, with a possible D match to TRBD1 (5 bases). Trimming removed 5 bases from V and 2 bases from J, with 19 bases in between. The CDR3 runs 16 residues. Germline lookup yields CDR1 SGHTS and CDR2 YDEGEE.